The sequence of this TCR beta chain was determined in a study of T-cell reconstitution after alpha-beta-depleted transplantation in children (TCRdb year 2016). Concerning the study at large: Using TCR repertoire profiling, the study followed T-cell immune reconstitution in a quantitative way in children after TCRalphabeta/CD19-depleted allogeneic hematopoietic cell transplantation. The investigation overall reported the following: Apparently early alphabetaT-cell count recovery about two months after transplant reportedly relied on only several hundred rapidly expanded clones derived from non-depleted graft cells. The frequencies of hyperexpanded clones fell over the following months, and after one year, T-cell counts and TCRbeta diversity were mostly attributed to newly produced T cells. In some patients, the high TCRbeta diversity seen at day 60 was put down to recipient T cells and intrathymic progenitors that had survived conditioning.

Read against the paper, the sample's treatment or condition label means: allogeneic hematopoietic cell transplantation with graft depleted of TCRalphabeta T cells and CD19 B cells. The children who served as transplant recipients had been given grafts of TCRalphabeta/CD19-depleted allogeneic hematopoietic cells. Comments on this clonotype: This receptor's antigen is unknown. No base quality values were provided; no much bigger clone lies one nucleotide off.

There are 13 amino acids in the CDR3, from cysteine to phenylalanine inclusive. The read is trimmed to its CDR3 DNA, 39 bases read in frame from base 1. V and J are truncated by 6 bases and 1 base respectively, leaving an intervening sequence of 7 bases. Library creation used PCR. Sequenced using an Illumina HiSeq 2500. Molecular barcoding was employed in the preparation of TCR libraries, with unique molecular identifiers being used to normalize TCRbeta repertoire quantification. TCRdb reworked the public reads: Q25 trimming with fastp, MiXCR clone assembly, productive beta chains retained. A single entry per CDR3 protein holds the most common genes and DNA from its merged rows. This sample comprises 540,000 or so distinct CDR3 sequences, 23% of them detected only once. 13% to 15% of the sample is held by the ten biggest clonotypes.

Sequences were derived from PBMCs, mostly from graft donor cells, sampled 360 days after TCRalphabeta/CD19-depleted stem cell transplant. The sequence was obtained from a boy in the first two years of life who had a stem cell transplant for acute myeloid leukemia, so the T cells may come from the graft donor. The chain uses TRBV12-3 or TRBV12-4 and TRBJ2-4; too little of a D gene remains to name it. The CDR3 here reads CASRWTAKNIQYF. The bases read TGTGCCAGCAGGTGGACGGCCAAAAACATTCAGTACTTC.